Presented here are 10 T cell receptor beta chains from one specimen sequenced in a study of T cells in Graves' hyperthyroidism and ophthalmopathy (dated by TCRdb to the late 2010s). The library was generated by multiplex PCR. The reads were generated on an Illumina HiSeq 2000. Amplification of TCR beta CDR3 regions was carried out from RNA transcripts. The TCR CDR3 was subjected to a first round of RT-PCR using the HTBI primer set and the Qiagen OneStep RT-PCR kit. TCRdb trimmed the raw reads at Q25, called clones with MiXCR and kept productive beta chains. Duplicate CDR3 protein sequences are folded into a single record with the most common DNA and genes. The sample table contains about 350,000 distinct CDR3 sequences; only one count was recorded for about 14% of them. About 26% of the sample goes to the ten largest clones. The sequencing sample was made of blood. The receptors derive from a woman under 40 with Graves' hyperthyroidism.

This clonotype came up many times. The chain carries TRBV20-1 and TRBJ1-1; D remains ambiguous. The CDR3 contains 14 residues. CDR1 and CDR2 from the germline V gene are DFQATT and SNEGSKA (reference sequence). V was shortened by 5 bases and J by 1 base, with 14 bases between the two germline ends. CDR3 nucleotides: TGCAGTGCTCCCCCCCCCCAAGGGAACACTGAAGCTTTCTTT. Translating it yields CSAPPPQGNTEAFF.

This clonotype came up many times. The chain has TRBV12-3 or TRBV12-4 and TRBJ2-4, with D possibly being TRBD2 (6 bases). CDR3 length: 15 amino acids. Deletions cut 6 bases from V and 5 bases from J, with 17 bases between. The CDR3 nucleotides are TGTGCCAGCAGGCCACCGGGGGACTTAGAAAACATTCAGTACTTC. Its translation: CASRPPGDLENIQYF.

Ten or more counts support this clonotype. The rearrangement links TRBV7-4 to TRBJ2-5; D is undetermined. The CDR3 is 15 amino acids. The germline V and J ends were trimmed by 4 bases and 0 bases, with 12 bases remaining between them. Looked up from germline, CDR1 is SGHVT and CDR2 is SQSDAQ. Here the CDR3 DNA reads TGTGCCAGCAGCTCGCAGACGGCGGACCAAGAGACCCAGTACTTC. Its translation: CASSSQTADQETQYF.

This chain connects TRBV6-2 or TRBV6-3 to TRBJ2-7; perhaps TRBD1 as D (6 bases). This CDR3 comprises 14 residues. Trimming left V 6 bases short and J 3 bases short, with 15 bases between. Germline loops: CDR1 MNHEY, CDR2 SVGEGT. CDR3 protein: CASSQRQGSYEQYF. DNA of the CDR3: TGTGCCAGCAGCCAGAGGCAGGGGAGCTACGAGCAGTACTTC.

The gene calls are TRBV29-1 and TRBJ2-7; D not resolved. This CDR3 spans 15 amino acids. V lost 4 bases and J lost 0, with 16 bases in between. Germline V gene sequence: CDR1 SQVTM, CDR2 ANQGSEA. CDR3 residues: CSVAFISPLSYEQYF. The CDR3 DNA reads as TGCAGCGTTGCATTTATAAGCCCACTCTCCTACGAGCAGTACTTC.

This clonotype was found many times. The chain employs TRBV20-1 and TRBJ2-7; TRBD2 agrees at 8 bases. V lost 0 bases and J lost 1; bases outside the gene matches: 5. Germline lookup yields CDR1 DFQATT and CDR2 SNEGSKA (reference sequence). There are 15 residues in the CDR3. The CDR3 DNA reads TGCAGTGCTAGAGATGTAAGACTAGCGTCCTACGAGCAGTACTTC. Residues: CSARDVRLASYEQYF.

The V call is TRBV20-1, the J call TRBJ2-3; no reliable D call. This CDR3 is built from 11 residues. The V gene's germline CDR1 is DFQATT and CDR2 SNEGSKA (reference sequence). CDR3 in amino acids: CSHTSTDTQYF. The CDR3, as DNA: TGCAGCCACACCAGCACAGATACGCAGTATTTT.

There are a few counts of this clonotype. The chain carries TRBV7-2 and TRBJ2-7, with a tentative D call TRBD2 (6 bases). The CDR3 covers 14 residues. Trimming removed 1 base from V and 4 bases from J, with 11 bases in between. Germline V gene sequence: CDR1 SGHTA, CDR2 FQGNSA. CDR3 region: CASSLGRGGYEQYF. DNA of the CDR3: TGTGCCAGCAGCTTAGGGCGGGGAGGATACGAGCAGTACTTC.

The chain is built from TRBV9 and TRBJ2-1; D ambiguous. The CDR3 spans 15 residues. V lost 4 bases, J lost 8 bases, and 19 bases lay in between. Per the germline V gene, CDR1 is SGDLS and CDR2 is YYNGEE. The CDR3 sequence is CASSSSGPSRHEQFF. In DNA form, the CDR3 reads TGTGCCAGCAGCAGTAGTGGGCCGAGCCGTCATGAGCAGTTCTTC. Full variable domain (remainder filled in from reference TRBV9 and TRBJ2-1): DSGVTQTPKHLITATGQRVTLRCSPRSGDLSVYWYQQSLDQGLQFLIQYYNGEERAKGNILERFSAQQFPDLHSELNLSSLELGDSALYFCASSSSGPSRHEQFFGPGTRLTVL.

At least ten counts were recorded for this clonotype. The V gene is TRBV6-2 or TRBV6-3, the J gene TRBJ2-7; D gene uncertain. Per the germline V gene, CDR1 is MNHEY and CDR2 is SVGEGT. The CDR3 has 14 residues. Trimming left V 7 bases short and J 0 bases short, with 13 bases between. The DNA for the CDR3 is TGTGCCAGCACGTCGGGCGGTAGCTCCTACGAGCAGTACTTC. It is translated as CASTSGGSSYEQYF.